The clone carrying this T cell receptor beta chain was seen many times. Time point given: newly diagnosed GD, antithyroid drugs for less than 3 months. The TCR library used RNA extracted from PBMCs. Germline assignment: CDR1 SGHRS and CDR2 YFSETQ. The CDR3 loop spans 15 amino acids. The V end lost 3 bases, the J end lost 0 bases, and 12 bases lay between the germline ends. With iRepertoire HTBI primers and Arm-PCR of CDR3 regions, TCR beta libraries were built. In TCRdb, the multiplex PCR reads were re-called with MiXCR into one record per CDR3 protein. The sample shows about 540,000 distinct CDR3 sequences, about 14% of them seen only once. This sample was taken from a study of regulatory T cells in long-lasting Graves disease. These records were also assigned to another study, of T cells in Graves' hyperthyroidism and ophthalmopathy. That source notes: Those patients with uncontrolled infection, other autoimmune disease, pregnancy or lactation were excluded. Initially, a first-round RT-PCR of the TCR CDR3 employed the HTBI primer set. Expanded thyroid clonotypes (above 0.001) were mostly also found in blood.

The rearrangement links TRBV5-1 to TRBJ1-1; D is unresolved. Specimen: peripheral blood mononuclear cells (PBMCs), collected at new diagnosis, from a patient treated with antithyroid drugs. The TCR originated in a man aged 30 to 39 with Graves disease. CDR3 amino acids: CASSSAALMNTEAFF. The CDR3 DNA follows: TGCGCCAGCAGCTCCGCCGCGCTCATGAACACTGAAGCTTTCTTT.